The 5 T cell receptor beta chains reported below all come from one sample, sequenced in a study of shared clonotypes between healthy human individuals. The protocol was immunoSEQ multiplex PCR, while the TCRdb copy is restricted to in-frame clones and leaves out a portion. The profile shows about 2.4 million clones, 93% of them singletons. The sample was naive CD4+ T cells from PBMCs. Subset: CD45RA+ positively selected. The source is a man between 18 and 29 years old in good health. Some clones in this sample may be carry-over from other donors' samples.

The CDR3 DNA reads TGTGCCAGCAGCCCCATCGACACCGGGGAGCTGTTTTTT. Translation gives CASSPIDTGELFF. The chain employs TRBV7-3 and TRBJ2-2; no firm D call. Germline assignment: CDR1 SGHTA and CDR2 FQGTGA. The CDR3 spans 13 residues. The V and J ends lost 5 bases and 3 bases respectively, with 7 bases between them.

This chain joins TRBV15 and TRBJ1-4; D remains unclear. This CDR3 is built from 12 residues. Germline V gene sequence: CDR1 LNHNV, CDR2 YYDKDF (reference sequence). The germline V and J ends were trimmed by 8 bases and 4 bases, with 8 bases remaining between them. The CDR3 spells CATARGNEKLFF. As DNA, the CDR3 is TGTGCCACCGCCCGGGGTAATGAAAAACTGTTTTTT. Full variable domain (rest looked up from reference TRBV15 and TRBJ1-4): DAMVIQNPRYQVTQFGKPVTLSCSQTLNHNVMYWYQQKSSQAPKLLFHYYDKDFNNEADTPDNFQSRRPNTSFCFLDIRSPGLGDTAMYLCATARGNEKLFFGSGTQLSVL.

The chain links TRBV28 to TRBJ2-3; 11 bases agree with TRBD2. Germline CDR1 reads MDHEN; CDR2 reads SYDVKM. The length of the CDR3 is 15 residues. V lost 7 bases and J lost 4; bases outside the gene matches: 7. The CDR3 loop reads CASNTLAGGSDTQYF. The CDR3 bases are TGTGCCAGCAATACTCTAGCGGGAGGTTCAGATACGCAGTATTTT. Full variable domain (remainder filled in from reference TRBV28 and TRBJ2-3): DVKVTQSSRYLVKRTGEKVFLECVQDMDHENMFWYRQDPGLGLRLIYFSYDVKMKEKGDIPEGYSVSREKKERFSLILESASTNQTSMYLCASNTLAGGSDTQYFGPGTRLTVL.

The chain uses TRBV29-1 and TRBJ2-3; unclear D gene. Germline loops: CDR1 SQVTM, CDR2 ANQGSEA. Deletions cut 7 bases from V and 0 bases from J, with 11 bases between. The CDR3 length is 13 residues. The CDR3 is CSADIASTDTQYF. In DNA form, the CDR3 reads TGCAGCGCCGACATAGCAAGCACAGATACGCAGTATTTT.

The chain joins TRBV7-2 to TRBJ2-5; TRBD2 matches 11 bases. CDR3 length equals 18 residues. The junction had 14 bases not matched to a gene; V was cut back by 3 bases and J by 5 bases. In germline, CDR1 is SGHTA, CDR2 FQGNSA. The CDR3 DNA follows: TGTGCCAGCAGCTTGGGGACAATGGCTAGCGGGAGGAAGGAGACCCAGTACTTC. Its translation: CASSLGTMASGRKETQYF.